The clone carrying this TCR beta chain was observed at least ten times. The sample belongs to a study of T cells in Graves' hyperthyroidism and ophthalmopathy. Amplification targeted TCR beta CDR3 regions from RNA transcripts. A first-round RT-PCR of the TCR CDR3 used the HTBI primer set. MiXCR, applied by TCRdb to the multiplex PCR reads, yields one record per CDR3 protein. The sample shows some 510,000 distinct CDR3 sequences, 35% to 55% of them seen only once. Per germline, CDR1 ENHRY and CDR2 SYGVKD. The length of the CDR3 is 12 residues. Deletions cut 4 bases from V and 4 bases from J, with 7 bases between.

The chain carries TRBV10-3 and TRBJ1-2; no definite D call. The sample taken for sequencing was peripheral blood or thyroid tissue (not recorded which). This TCR derives from a woman aged 18-29 years with Graves' hyperthyroidism. CDR3 in DNA: TGTGCCATCAGTGGGGCCGGCTATGGCTACACCTTC. Its translation: CAISGAGYGYTF.